This TCR beta chain originates from a study of beta chain features in type 1 diabetes. Every sorted population was more than 95% pure. V gave up 4 bases and J gave up 1 base, with 8 bases separating them. Germline CDR1 SGHDT, CDR2 YYEEEE. This CDR3 comprises 13 residues. Points on this clone: Its antigen is still unknown.

Of the isolated RNA, all was reverse transcribed, and so the sequenced material was expressed TCRB transcripts. Using immunoSEQ multiplex PCR, the repertoire was profiled, and TCRdb retains in-frame clones only, with some absent. The sample includes fewer than 900,000 clones, 15% to 20% of them seen just once. Whole-study results and caveats: Across all four CD4+ subsets, people with type 1 diabetes showed modestly shorter TCRB CDR3s. A potential PCR bias toward shorter templates would be equal in patient and control samples. Lower insertion and higher deletion counts appeared at VDJ junctions in type 1 diabetes patients.

The specimen sequenced was naive CD4+ T cells from blood. V is TRBV5-6 and J is TRBJ2-5, with D unresolved. The TCR originated in a woman between 18 and 29 years old in good health. The CDR3 DNA reads TGTGCCAGCAGCGCGGACGTCCAAGAGACCCAGTACTTC. This gives the protein CASSADVQETQYF.